This T cell receptor beta chain was captured in a study of shared clonotypes between healthy human individuals. Naive CD8 cells lacked CD45RO and underwent positive selection for CCR7, leaving out terminally differentiated effector memory CD45RA+ cells. In the original analysis: With immunoSEQ giving junction-only sequences and no quality scores, filtering differed. Assay used: immunoSEQ multiplex PCR; TCRdb lists only in-frame clones, some missing. That table supplies the V and J calls and clone size; D and trimming were determined from the DNA. This table has about 2 million clones, approximately 94% appearing once. The CDR3 loop spans 17 amino acids. V shed 0 bases and J 3 bases; nucleotides not matched to a gene: 8. Germline V CDR1 and CDR2: SGHNT, YYREEE (reference sequence).

The sample comprised naive CD8+ T cells sorted from blood. The chain combines TRBV5-4 with TRBJ1-2; TRBD1 agrees at 10 bases. This receptor was obtained from a man aged 18 to 29 in good health. The CDR3, as DNA: TGTGCCAGCAGCTTGGAACGGACAGGGGGGATTCACTATGGCTACACCTTC. It codes for CASSLERTGGIHYGYTF.